The clone carrying this T cell receptor (beta chain) was observed a handful of times. The method was immunoSEQ multiplex PCR; TCRdb's version includes in-frame clones alone and lacks a portion of them. The table lists hundreds of thousands of clones, roughly 70% of them singletons. The sample belongs to a study of shared clonotypes between healthy human individuals. Study-level information: Donor composition was a couple of women and a few men, aged 18 to 49.

This CDR3 is 20 amino acids long. CDR1 MNHEY and CDR2 SMNVEV come from the germline V gene (reference sequence). Trimming removed 2 bases from V and 0 bases from J; junction bases left unmatched: 8. The sequenced material came from memory CD4+ T cells sorted from blood. Sample subset: CD45RA-negative fraction. The clonotype comes from a man aged 25-40 years in good health. V and J are TRBV27 and TRBJ2-6; 12 nucleotides align to TRBD2. The CDR3 DNA reads TGTGCCAGCAGTTTAAGGCCTAGCGGGAGGGACCTCTCTGGGGCCAACGTCCTGACTTTC. This gives the protein CASSLRPSGRDLSGANVLTF.